This section outlines one TCR beta chain sequence together with its context. Antigen: not known. The source of the sample is a study of beta chain features in type 1 diabetes. Study outcomes and limitations: Among all four CD4+ subsets, Type 1 diabetes patients had TCRB CDR3s that were moderately but significantly shorter. Researchers reported that naive, central memory and Treg TCRB repertoires appeared more similar in patients than in healthy donors.

Germline V gene lookup returns CDR1 SGHTA and CDR2 FQGNSA. CDR3 size: 16 residues. V dropped 4 bases and J dropped 7; count of bases not matched to a gene: 13. A single heparinised blood sample, averaging roughly 0.11 L, was obtained per donor. Sorting of CD4+ naive, central memory, regulatory and stem cell-like memory cells was performed via CD45RO/CCR7/CD25/CD127/CD95/CD27. The purity of all sorted populations exceeded 95%. What was sequenced were expressed TCRB transcripts, since all of the isolated RNA had been reverse transcribed. This table comes from immunoSEQ multiplex PCR, and its TCRdb copy is limited to in-frame clones, with some not included. This repertoire shows about 340,000 clones, approximately 12% found once; its top ten account for roughly 0.015%.

The chain recombines TRBV7-2 with TRBJ2-5; TRBD2 aligns across 9 bases. Sequenced input: naive CD4+ T cells from blood. The origin of this receptor is a woman younger than 35 with type 1 diabetes. The CDR3 spells CASSSSSGMGWGTQYF. CDR3 sequence (DNA): TGTGCCAGCAGCTCTTCTAGCGGGATGGGCTGGGGGACCCAGTACTTC.